Below are 28 T cell receptor beta chains sequenced from a single sample in a study of blood T cell repertoires in COVID-19. Sequencing was performed with immunoSEQ multiplex PCR; in TCRdb, only in-frame clones are kept and a portion is missing. The table includes 540,000 or so clones, 85% to 90% detected once. Sequenced material: peripheral blood. The receptors were sampled from a woman aged 50 to 65 with COVID-19, enrolled during active disease.

V gene TRBV18 combines with J gene TRBJ1-3, with D tentatively TRBD1 (5 bases). CDR1 is KGHSH, CDR2 LQKENI, per germline. V lost 4 bases and J lost 0, with 10 bases in between. This CDR3 comprises 15 residues. The CDR3: CASSLDSPSGNTIYF. The CDR3 coding sequence is TGTGCCAGCTCACTCGACAGTCCCTCTGGAAACACCATATATTTT.

V is TRBV29-1 and J is TRBJ2-7; TRBD2 agrees at 11 bases. The CDR3 extends over 13 amino acids. V shed 3 bases, J shed 4 bases, and the junction held 2 bases outside the gene matches. Germline lookup yields CDR1 SQVTM and CDR2 ANQGSEA. For the CDR3, the DNA is TGCAGCGTTGACCTAGCGGGGGGTTACGAGCAGTACTTC. This sequence encodes CSVDLAGGYEQYF.

V usage is TRBV3-1 (or the pseudogene TRBV3-2) and J usage is TRBJ2-1; D perhaps matches TRBD1 (5 bases). Germline V CDR1 and CDR2: LGHDT, YNNKEL (reference sequence). Trimming pared 0 bases from V and 10 bases from J, leaving 16 bases between. The CDR3 is 15 residues long. The CDR3: CASSQDDSPAPEQFF. The CDR3 nucleotides read TGTGCCAGCAGCCAAGATGACAGCCCAGCTCCCGAGCAGTTCTTC.

This clone was detected once. The V call is TRBV11-2, the J call TRBJ1-5; D possibly corresponds to TRBD1 (5 bases). The CDR3 totals 16 residues. V lost 1 base and J lost 3, with 13 bases in between. Germline values: CDR1 SGHAT, CDR2 FQNNGV. CDR3 loop: CASSLGPRGDNQPQHF. The CDR3 nucleotides are TGTGCCAGCAGCTTAGGGCCCCGGGGGGACAATCAGCCCCAGCATTTT. The whole variable domain, remainder taken from reference TRBV11-2 and TRBJ1-5, is EAGVAQSPRYKIIEKRQSVAFWCNPISGHATLYWYQQILGQGPKLLIQFQNNGVVDDSQLPKDRFSAERLKGVDSTLKIQPAKLEDSAVYLCASSLGPRGDNQPQHFGDGTRLSIL.

The count of this clone is one. The genes are TRBV10-3 and TRBJ1-2; 9 bases line up with TRBD1. This CDR3 has 14 amino acids. Germline loops: CDR1 ENHRY, CDR2 SYGVKD. J lost 4 bases, V lost 4 bases, and 4 bases had no gene match. CDR3 region: CAISARTGAYGYTF. The CDR3, as DNA: TGTGCCATCAGTGCACGGACAGGGGCCTATGGCTACACCTTC.

The chain uses TRBV27 and TRBJ1-4; maybe TRBD1 (5 bases). CDR3 length equals 14 residues. Germline loops: CDR1 MNHEY, CDR2 SMNVEV (reference sequence). Trimming stripped 5 bases from V and 6 bases from J, with 13 bases between. CDR3 sequence: CASSVSWGDEKLFF. The CDR3 DNA is TGTGCCAGCAGTGTTAGTTGGGGGGATGAAAAACTGTTTTTT.

CDR3 protein: CASSLGQRGGRDTGELFF. In DNA, the CDR3 is TGTGCCAGCAGCCTGGGTCAGCGGGGGGGCCGAGACACCGGGGAGCTGTTTTTT. The chain uses TRBV3-1 (or the pseudogene TRBV3-2) and TRBJ2-2; 10 bases map to TRBD2. The CDR3 length is 18 residues. The germline V gene has CDR1 LGHDT and CDR2 YNNKEL (reference sequence). The V segment lost 4 bases and the J segment 3 bases; nucleotides outside the gene matches: 11.

The chain links TRBV6-1 to TRBJ2-3; 11 nucleotides agree with TRBD2. The CDR3 consists of 18 residues. CDR1 MNHNS and CDR2 SASEGT come from the germline V gene. V trimming: 4 bases; J trimming: 1 base; junction bases outside the gene matches: 10. As DNA, the CDR3 is TGTGCCAGCAGTGGGATTACTAGCGGGGGACACCGCACAGATACGCAGTATTTT. Protein sequence: CASSGITSGGHRTDTQYF.

On this clone: Other DNA sequences in the sample encode the same CDR3. The rearrangement joins TRBV30 to TRBJ1-2; D is undetermined. The CDR3 is 11 amino acids. Germline V gene data show CDR1 as GTSNPN and CDR2 as SVGIG (reference sequence). The V end lost 1 base, the J end lost 7 bases, and 7 bases lay between the germline ends. CDR3 protein: CAWSGGGGYTF. CDR3 nucleotides: TGTGCCTGGAGTGGAGGAGGTGGCTACACCTTC.

The chain is built from TRBV5-6 and TRBJ2-2, with D hard to call. Germline V gives CDR1 SGHDT, CDR2 YYEEEE. This CDR3 spans 14 amino acids. V lost 3 bases, J lost 7 bases, and 13 bases lay in between. The CDR3 loop reads CASSSSSTHGELFF. The CDR3 DNA reads as TGTGCCAGCAGCTCCTCATCTACTCACGGGGAGCTGTTTTTT. Together with reference TRBV5-6 and TRBJ2-2, the CDR3 gives the full variable domain: DAGVTQSPTHLIKTRGQQVTLRCSPKSGHDTVSWYQQALGQGPQFIFQYYEEEERQRGNFPDRFSGHQFPNYSSELNVNALLLGDSALYLCASSSSSTHGELFFGEGSRLTVL.

CDR3 protein: CASTRNSPLHF. The CDR3 DNA is TGTGCCAGTACAAGAAATTCACCCCTCCACTTT. The rearrangement links TRBV28 to TRBJ1-6; D uncertain. Looked up from germline, CDR1 is MDHEN and CDR2 is SYDVKM. The CDR3 has 11 amino acids. V was trimmed by 9 bases and J by 7 bases, leaving 7 bases between them.

The chain is built from TRBV7-8 and TRBJ1-4, with D unresolved. V lost 3 bases, J lost 6 bases, and 8 bases lay in between. Germline V gives CDR1 SGHVS, CDR2 FQNEAQ. The CDR3 is 13 amino acids. CDR3: CASSFLGDEKLFF. CDR3 DNA: TGTGCCAGCAGCTTCCTCGGAGATGAAAAACTGTTTTTT.

CDR3 DNA: TGCAGCGGCAAGGACAGCGGAACTGAAGCTTTCTTT. Protein sequence: CSGKDSGTEAFF. The chain carries TRBV29-1 and TRBJ1-1; weak D call: TRBD1 (6 bases). The length of the CDR3 is 12 residues. Trimming left V 7 bases short and J 5 bases short, with 14 bases between. The germline CDR1 and CDR2 sequences are SQVTM and ANQGSEA. Full variable domain (remainder filled in from reference TRBV29-1 and TRBJ1-1): SAVISQKPSRDICQRGTSLTIQCQVDSQVTMMFWYRQQPGQSLTLIATANQGSEATYESGFVIDKFPISRPNLTFSTLTVSNMSPEDSSIYLCSGKDSGTEAFFGQGTRLTVV.

V and J are TRBV7-3 and TRBJ2-5; D might be TRBD1 (5 bases). Germline CDR1 is SGHTA and CDR2 is FQGTGA. The CDR3 sequence is 13 residues long. Trimming took 0 bases from V and 11 from J, leaving 13 bases between them. In nucleotides, the CDR3 is TGTGCCAGCAGCTTAACGTTAGGGGAATCTCAGTACTTC. Translation gives CASSLTLGESQYF. The full variable domain, rest sourced from reference TRBV7-3 and TRBJ2-5, is GAGVSQTPSNKVTEKGKYVELRCDPISGHTALYWYRQSLGQGPEFLIYFQGTGAADDSGLPNDRFFAVRPEGSVSTLKIQRTERGDSAVYLCASSLTLGESQYFGPGTRLLVL.

This chain connects TRBV6-4 to TRBJ1-2, with D possibly being TRBD1 (5 bases). Germline CDR1 MRHNA, CDR2 SNTAGT. CDR3 length equals 13 residues. The germline V and J ends were trimmed by 0 bases and 7 bases, with 9 bases remaining between them. The CDR3 sequence: CASSDSTASGYTF. The CDR3 bases are TGTGCCAGCAGTGACTCGACAGCATCTGGCTACACCTTC.

The genes are TRBV4-2 and TRBJ1-3; tentatively, D is TRBD1 (5 bases). Germline-derived CDR1 and CDR2 are LGHNA and YNFKEQ. The CDR3 runs 16 residues. V gave up 5 bases and J gave up 0 bases, with 14 bases separating them. The CDR3 protein is CASSKADMLSGNTIYF. DNA for the CDR3: TGTGCCAGCAGCAAGGCGGACATGCTCTCTGGAAACACCATATATTTT.

The V and J genes are TRBV5-1 and TRBJ2-1; D not certain. Germline V gene data show CDR1 as SGHRS and CDR2 as YFSETQ. V gave up 5 bases and J gave up 5 bases, with 8 bases separating them. The CDR3 runs 12 residues. The DNA of the CDR3 is TGCGCCAGCAGTCGAGTAGACAATGAGCAGTTCTTC. This encodes CASSRVDNEQFF.

This clone occurred once. The V gene is TRBV7-9, the J gene TRBJ1-4; D call uncertain. CDR3 length equals 11 residues. V lost 4 bases to trimming and J lost 6 bases, with 3 bases between them. Germline V CDR1 and CDR2: SEHNR, FQNEAQ (reference sequence). CDR3 nucleotide sequence: TGTGCCAGCAGCTCTCATGAAAAACTGTTTTTT. Amino acid sequence: CASSSHEKLFF. Variable domain in full (rest from reference TRBV7-9 and TRBJ1-4): DTGVSQNPRHKITKRGQNVTFRCDPISEHNRLYWYRQTLGQGPEFLTYFQNEAQLEKSRLLSDRFSAERPKGSFSTLEIQRTEQGDSAMYLCASSSHEKLFFGSGTQLSVL.

This clone was recorded once. The genes are TRBV9 and TRBJ2-5, with 12 positions matching TRBD2. This CDR3 contains 15 residues. From germline, CDR1 is SGDLS and CDR2 YYNGEE. The V segment lost 3 bases and the J segment 4 bases; nucleotides outside the gene matches: 4. The DNA of the CDR3 is TGTGCCAGCAGCGCCGGACTAGCGGGGCCAGAGACCCAGTACTTC. Translated, it gives CASSAGLAGPETQYF.

With regard to this clone: The sample holds other DNA sequences that translate to the same CDR3. The J gene is TRBJ2-3, the V gene TRBV5-1, with 14 nucleotides matching TRBD2. Germline V CDR1 and CDR2: SGHRS, YFSETQ. The V gene end was trimmed by 3 bases and the J gene end by 6 bases; junction bases not matched to a gene: 6. There are 16 residues in the CDR3. The CDR3 sequence: CASSSGLAGAADTQYF. DNA of the CDR3: TGCGCCAGCAGCTCGGGACTAGCGGGGGCGGCTGATACGCAGTATTTT.

The chain carries TRBV9 and TRBJ1-2, with D tentatively TRBD1 (6 bases). Per germline, CDR1 SGDLS and CDR2 YYNGEE. With 7 bases removed from V and 9 bases from J, the gap between germline ends came to 22 bases. This CDR3 is 14 amino acids long. CDR3 nucleotide sequence: TGTGCCAGCGCCCCAGCTGGGGGGGCGCGGAGCTACACCTTC. Its translation: CASAPAGGARSYTF.

The rearrangement uses TRBV5-6 and TRBJ2-3, with D hard to call. The germline CDR1 and CDR2 sequences are SGHDT and YYEEEE. With 1 base removed from V and 3 bases from J, the gap between germline ends came to 6 bases. CDR3 length equals 13 residues. CDR3 nucleotide sequence: TGTGCCAGCAGCTTGCCCATGACAGATACGCAGTATTTT. As protein: CASSLPMTDTQYF. Together with reference TRBV5-6 and TRBJ2-3, the CDR3 gives the full variable domain: DAGVTQSPTHLIKTRGQQVTLRCSPKSGHDTVSWYQQALGQGPQFIFQYYEEEERQRGNFPDRFSGHQFPNYSSELNVNALLLGDSALYLCASSLPMTDTQYFGPGTRLTVL.

This clone has just one count. This sequence joins TRBV28 and TRBJ1-6; D gene unclear. The germline V gene encodes CDR1 MDHEN and CDR2 SYDVKM. V was pared by 3 bases and J by 0 bases, with 9 bases between. This CDR3 comprises 16 residues. The CDR3 bases are TGTGCCAGCAGTTTCGGGGAAAGCTCCTATAATTCACCCCTCCACTTT. Translation: CASSFGESSYNSPLHF.

This chain joins TRBV7-9 and TRBJ1-6; tentatively, D is TRBD1 (5 bases). The CDR3 covers 14 residues. CDR1 and CDR2 from the germline V gene are SEHNR and FQNEAQ (reference sequence). The germline V and J ends were trimmed by 4 bases and 13 bases, with 17 bases remaining between them. CDR3 DNA: TGTGCCAGCAGCTCTCGTCAGGGTATAAAGCCCCTCCACTTT. It yields the protein CASSSRQGIKPLHF.

The rearrangement uses TRBV19 and TRBJ1-4, with D perhaps TRBD1 (6 bases). Trimming left V 0 bases short and J 10 bases short, with 15 bases between. This CDR3 contains 15 residues. Per the germline V gene, CDR1 is LNHDA and CDR2 is SQIVND (reference sequence). CDR3 region: CASSIEGTTLGKLFF. The CDR3 DNA reads as TGTGCCAGTAGTATAGAAGGGACAACCCTCGGAAAACTGTTTTTT.

The V and J genes are TRBV27 and TRBJ2-2; D is unresolved. The CDR3 extends over 13 amino acids. Per germline, CDR1 MNHEY and CDR2 SMNVEV (reference sequence). Trimming cost V 3 bases and J 1 base, with 3 bases left between them. CDR3 nucleotides: TGTGCCAGCAGTTTCATGAACACCGGGGAGCTGTTTTTT. Amino acid sequence: CASSFMNTGELFF.

CDR3 bases: TGTGCCAGTAGTACAACCGGGGAGCTGTTTTTT. It is translated as CASSTTGELFF. This chain joins TRBV19 and TRBJ2-2, with D hard to call. Germline V lookup: CDR1 LNHDA, CDR2 SQIVND (reference sequence). V gave up 4 bases and J gave up 5 bases, with 2 bases separating them. The CDR3 runs 11 residues.

The V and J genes are TRBV28 and TRBJ2-7; D remains ambiguous. Germline V gene data show CDR1 as MDHEN and CDR2 as SYDVKM. Trimming removed 3 bases from V and 12 bases from J, with 15 bases in between. This CDR3 region has 12 residues. The CDR3 DNA sequence: TGTGCCAGCAGTTTTGGGCCCTCGAGCAGGTACTTC. Protein sequence: CASSFGPSSRYF. Variable domain in full (rest from reference TRBV28 and TRBJ2-7): DVKVTQSSRYLVKRTGEKVFLECVQDMDHENMFWYRQDPGLGLRLIYFSYDVKMKEKGDIPEGYSVSREKKERFSLILESASTNQTSMYLCASSFGPSSRYFGPGTRLTVT.